This passage covers 3 T cell receptor beta chains from one sample sequenced in a study of T-cell memory formation after mild COVID-19. Each CDR3 protein gets one entry after TCRdb re-called the 5' RACE reads with MiXCR. The sample consists of about 560,000 distinct CDR3 sequences, 17% of them appearing once. Sequences were obtained from PBMCs or a T cell subset sorted from them (not recorded which). Receptors originate from an adult woman who had mild COVID-19 (a few samples of this study predate the infection). Cell type and time point are not known.

This chain joins TRBV4-1 and TRBJ2-3; D unresolved. This CDR3 contains 13 residues. Looked up from germline, CDR1 is MGHRA and CDR2 is YSYEKL. The V end lost 4 bases, the J end lost 6 bases, and 11 bases lay between the germline ends. In DNA, the CDR3 is TGCGCCAGCAGCCTTCCGCTGGGGGATACGCAGTATTTT. Translating gives CASSLPLGDTQYF.

This clonotype was observed a few times. This chain uses TRBV5-1 with TRBJ1-5, with 8 bases identical to TRBD1. CDR1 and CDR2 from the germline V gene are SGHRS and YFSETQ. Unmatched junction bases numbered 3, after V lost 3 bases and J lost 4 bases. This CDR3 comprises 14 residues. The CDR3 region is CASSSGQANQPQHF. The CDR3 DNA reads as TGCGCCAGCAGCTCGGGACAGGCAAATCAGCCCCAGCATTTT.

This clonotype has more than one count but fewer than ten. The chain has TRBV11-2 and TRBJ2-1, with 12 bases matching TRBD2. Germline CDR1 SGHAT, CDR2 FQNNGV. The trim removed 0 bases at V and 7 bases at J, leaving 10 bases unmatched. This CDR3 contains 18 residues. This CDR3 reads CASSLDALAGGPRNEQFF. CDR3 sequence (DNA): TGTGCCAGCAGCTTAGATGCCCTAGCGGGAGGGCCTCGGAATGAGCAGTTCTTC.